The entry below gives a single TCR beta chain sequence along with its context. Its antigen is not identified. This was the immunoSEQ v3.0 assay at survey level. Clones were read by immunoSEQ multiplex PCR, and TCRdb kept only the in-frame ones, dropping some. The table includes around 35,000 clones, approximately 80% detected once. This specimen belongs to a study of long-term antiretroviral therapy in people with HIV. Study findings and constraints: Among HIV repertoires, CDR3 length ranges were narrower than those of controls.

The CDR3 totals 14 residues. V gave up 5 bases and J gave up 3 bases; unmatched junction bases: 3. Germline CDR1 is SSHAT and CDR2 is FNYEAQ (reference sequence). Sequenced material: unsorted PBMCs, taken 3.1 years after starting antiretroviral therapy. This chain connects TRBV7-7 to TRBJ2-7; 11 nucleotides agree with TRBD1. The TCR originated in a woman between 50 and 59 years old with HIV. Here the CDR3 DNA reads TGTGCCAGCAGCCCGGGGACAGGGGGCTACGAGCAGTACTTC. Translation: CASSPGTGGYEQYF.